This T cell receptor beta chain comes out of a study of radiotherapy plus CTLA-4 blockade in lung cancer (dated by TCRdb to the late 2010s). Background on the whole study: Among enrolled patients, under 20% had an objective response and 25% to 35% reached disease control. Study-level results and caveats: After treatment with radiotherapy and ipilimumab, TCR clones that originated in tumors expanded in peripheral blood. The strongest predictors of response, as reported, were early dynamic changes in blood T cell clones along with a rise in serum interferon-beta after radiation.

Library generation was performed with the immunoSEQ multiplex PCR assay. TCRdb holds this immuneACCESS table with in-frame rearrangements only. Some clones are missing; in checked studies, unresolved V genes explain under half, and the rest has no known cause. Across this sample there are approximately 47,000 clones, with almost 65% seen only once. Approximately 18% of the sample is held by the ten biggest clonotypes. With respect to this clone: Its antigen remains undetermined. There are no base qualities to consult, and no much larger clone falls within one base.

Trimming takes 0 bases from V and 7 bases from J, and the germline ends sit 9 bases apart. The germline V gene (reference sequence) specifies WNHNN as CDR1 and SYGVQD as CDR2. From its cysteine to its phenylalanine, the CDR3 spans 14 amino acids. The sequence is cut down to CDR3 DNA, 42 bases in frame from base 1. The study evaluated CTLA-4 blockade (ipilimumab) given together with focal radiation therapy in patients who had chemo-refractory metastatic non-small-cell lung cancer. This specimen was peripheral blood, taken from a patient treated with radiotherapy plus ipilimumab. The V and J segments used are TRBV10-1 and TRBJ2-2, with a weak D call of TRBD2 (6 bases match). This receptor was taken from a human donor with non-small cell lung cancer who had a partial response to radiotherapy plus ipilimumab. Read as DNA, the sequence is TGCGCCAGCAGTGAGTCGAGGGGAGGCGGGGAGCTGTTTTTT. It specifies CASSESRGGGELFF.